This T cell receptor (beta chain) was sequenced during a study of CD8 T cells in ankylosing spondylitis. Study-level findings and limits: Researchers reportedly found disease-linked clones significantly enriched in matched ankylosing spondylitis synovial fluid.

TCRdb re-analysed the 5' RACE reads in MiXCR, keeping a single row per CDR3 protein. The repertoire holds about 230,000 distinct CDR3 sequences, with less than 9.5% as singletons. This clonotype has a count of ten or more. The antigen is not known. CDR3 size: 14 residues. Trimming took 4 bases from V and 9 from J; bases not matched to a gene: 5. Germline V gene sequence: CDR1 KGHDR, CDR2 SFDVKD. The V gene is TRBV24-1, the J gene TRBJ2-1; TRBD1 aligns across 10 bases. The source material was blood, either unsorted or a sorted T cell fraction (not recorded which). This clonotype was obtained from a female donor with ankylosing spondylitis or in good health (not recorded which). The chain's CDR3 is CATSERTGGGEQFF. The DNA for the CDR3 is TGTGCCACCAGTGAGCGGACAGGGGGGGGTGAGCAGTTCTTC.